Given below is one TCR beta chain in context. Its antigen is not identified. The CDR3 length is 15 residues. In germline, CDR1 is LGHNA, CDR2 YSLEER. The junction had 10 bases not matched to a gene; V was cut back by 0 bases and J by 11 bases. These data originate in a study of blood T cells in healthy people across ages. Study context: The template switching approach captured approximately one barcoded beta molecule for every two T cells.

Primed by a sample-barcoded 5' primer and a J-beta primer mix, a second PCR proceeded for 7 to 11 cycles. Carrying 12 random nucleotides, a template-switch adaptor labeled each individual cDNA molecule. TCRdb fed the 5' RACE reads into MiXCR, producing one record per CDR3 protein. The repertoire consists of over 1,500,000 distinct CDR3 sequences, with about two fifths occurring once and the leading ten covering roughly 23%. Findings and caveats of the study: Age advanced and TCR beta diversity per million T cells fell, roughly linearly.

J is TRBJ1-5 and V is TRBV4-3, with 7 bases that match TRBD1. This TCR derives from a human donor in good health. The specimen sequenced was blood. Here the CDR3 DNA reads TGCGCCAGCAGCCAAGATCGGGACAGTTCCCTTGCCCAGCATTTT. It is translated as CASSQDRDSSLAQHF.